This entry lists 27 T cell receptor beta chains sequenced from one sample in a study of T cells in Graves' hyperthyroidism and ophthalmopathy. Authors of the study amplified TCR beta CDR3 regions from RNA transcripts. Initially, a first-round RT-PCR of the TCR CDR3 employed the HTBI primer set. MiXCR, applied by TCRdb to the multiplex PCR reads, yields one record per CDR3 protein. There are more than 350,000 distinct CDR3 sequences in the sample; about 18% occur only once, and around a third lies in the top ten. The sample taken for sequencing was blood. All receptors come from a woman in her thirties with Graves' hyperthyroidism that later progressed to Graves' ophthalmopathy.

This clonotype was observed at least ten times. The rearrangement links TRBV6-6 to TRBJ2-7, with D unclear. This CDR3 is built from 13 residues. V was clipped by 2 bases and J by 3 bases, with 8 bases between them. CDR1 and CDR2 from the germline V gene are MNHNY and SVGAGI (reference sequence). The CDR3 loop reads CASSYDLHYEQYF. The DNA for the CDR3 is TGTGCCAGCAGTTACGATCTACACTACGAGCAGTACTTC.

V gene TRBV19 combines with J gene TRBJ1-4; no clear D. V was cut by 3 bases and J by 0 bases, with 11 bases left in between. The CDR3 extends over 16 amino acids. Germline V CDR1 and CDR2: LNHDA, SQIVND (reference sequence). The CDR3 protein is CASSIYPGTTNEKLFF. The DNA of the CDR3 is TGTGCCAGTAGTATTTACCCGGGAACAACTAATGAAAAACTGTTTTTT.

Many counts were recorded for this clonotype. This chain joins TRBV6-5 and TRBJ1-2, with no clear D. From germline, CDR1 is MNHEY and CDR2 SVGAGI. CDR3 length: 15 residues. V was shortened by 2 bases and J by 4 bases, with 14 bases between the two germline ends. The CDR3 protein is CASSYTQPGTYGYTF. The CDR3 region has the DNA TGTGCCAGCAGTTACACGCAGCCAGGCACCTATGGCTACACCTTC.

This clonotype was seen a few times. The chain has TRBV10-3 and TRBJ2-7; D remains unclear. The CDR3 has 14 amino acids. Germline CDR1 ENHRY, CDR2 SYGVKD. Between the trimmed V and J ends, which lost 2 bases and 5 bases, there was a span of 13 bases. The CDR3 nucleotides read TGTGCCATCAGTGAGGGTGTGGTCTTCGACGAGCAGTACTTC. Its translation is CAISEGVVFDEQYF.

This rearrangement joins TRBV5-1 to TRBJ2-2; 9 positions agree with TRBD1. The V segment lost 5 bases and the J segment 8 bases; nucleotides outside the gene matches: 7. CDR3 size: 14 residues. The germline CDR1 and CDR2 sequences are SGHRS and YFSETQ. CDR3: CASRLTGGAGELFF. DNA of the CDR3: TGCGCCAGCAGACTCACAGGGGGCGCGGGGGAGCTGTTTTTT.

This clonotype was detected ten times or more. The chain employs TRBV7-8 and TRBJ2-3; 9 bases line up with TRBD2. The V segment lost 5 bases and the J segment 2 bases; nucleotides outside the gene matches: 11. CDR3 length: 17 amino acids. Germline V gene sequence: CDR1 SGHVS, CDR2 FQNEAQ. The CDR3 DNA reads as TGTGCCAGCAGCCCAGAAGTAGCGGGAGTGGACACAGATACGCAGTATTTT. Protein sequence: CASSPEVAGVDTDTQYF.

The chain links TRBV30 to TRBJ2-1, with TRBD2 matching over 10 bases. This CDR3 spans 17 amino acids. V lost 1 base to trimming and J lost 4 bases; unmatched junction nucleotides: 10. Germline CDR1 GTSNPN, CDR2 SVGIG (reference sequence). The DNA for the CDR3 is TGTGCCTGGAGTGATGGAAGCGGGGGGGTAGAATACAATGAGCAGTTCTTC. Protein product: CAWSDGSGGVEYNEQFF.

This clonotype was observed a handful of times. The chain couples TRBV20-1 to TRBJ2-2; 8 positions match TRBD1. V trimming: 5 bases; J trimming: 6 bases; junction bases outside the gene matches: 8. The CDR3 runs 14 residues. Germline V gene sequence: CDR1 DFQATT, CDR2 SNEGSKA (reference sequence). The CDR3 DNA is TGCAGTGCTCCAACTGGACAGGGATCCGGGGAGCTGTTTTTT. Encoded protein: CSAPTGQGSGELFF.

This clonotype came up many times. The chain joins TRBV6-1 to TRBJ2-3; no clear D. The V gene lost 2 bases and the J gene lost 3 bases, with 15 bases spanning the gap. This CDR3 contains 16 residues. CDR1 is MNHNS and CDR2 is SASEGT in the germline V gene. The chain's CDR3 is CASSERAGVRTDTQYF. The CDR3 coding sequence is TGTGCCAGCAGTGAAAGGGCTGGGGTCCGTACAGATACGCAGTATTTT.

The rearrangement joins TRBV5-4 to TRBJ2-2, with D uncertain. Trimming removed 0 bases from V and 6 bases from J, with 9 bases in between. This CDR3 region has 14 residues. CDR1 and CDR2 (germline): SGHNT, YYREEE (reference sequence). The CDR3 loop is CASSLAGRAGELFF. The DNA for the CDR3 is TGTGCCAGCAGCTTGGCGGGCCGGGCCGGGGAGCTGTTTTTT.

This clonotype showed up many times. The chain is built from TRBV14 and TRBJ2-1; no clear D gene. With 8 bases removed from V and 0 bases from J, the gap between germline ends came to 8 bases. In germline, CDR1 is SGHDN, CDR2 FVKESK. CDR3 length: 13 amino acids. The CDR3 region is CASRRSSYNEQFF. The CDR3 region has the DNA TGTGCCAGCCGTCGGAGCTCCTACAATGAGCAGTTCTTC. The variable domain in full, with the rest retrieved from reference TRBV14 and TRBJ2-1, is EAGVTQFPSHSVIEKGQTVTLRCDPISGHDNLYWYRRVMGKEIKFLLHFVKESKQDESGMPNNRFLAERTGGTYSTLKVQPAELEDSGVYFCASRRSSYNEQFFGPGTRLTVL.

Ten or more counts support this clonotype. The chain uses TRBV29-1 and TRBJ2-7; 10 nucleotides match TRBD1. This CDR3 spans 14 amino acids. Germline CDR1 SQVTM, CDR2 ANQGSEA. J lost 4 bases, V lost 6 bases, and 9 bases had no gene match. The CDR3 bases are TGCAGCGTCGCTCTACCGGGACAGGGGTACGAGCAGTACTTC. Translating gives CSVALPGQGYEQYF.

J is TRBJ2-7 and V is TRBV20-1, with a weak D call TRBD1 (5 bases). This CDR3 has 15 amino acids. Germline CDR1 and CDR2: DFQATT and SNEGSKA (reference sequence). The V gene lost 6 bases and the J gene lost 5 bases, with 23 bases spanning the gap. The CDR3 nucleotides read TGCAGTGCCGGTAAAGTTGACAGTGCTGTCGACGAGCAGTACTTC. Translation: CSAGKVDSAVDEQYF.

This clonotype has just a few counts. The CDR3 sequence: CASSWGGAKNIQYF. DNA for the CDR3: TGTGCCAGCAGCTGGGGGGGGGCCAAAAACATTCAGTACTTC. The chain carries TRBV5-4 and TRBJ2-4; 7 bases map to TRBD2. CDR3 length: 14 amino acids. CDR1 is SGHNT, CDR2 YYREEE, per germline (reference sequence). V shed 3 bases, J shed 1 base, and the junction held 1 base outside the gene matches.

This clonotype was detected ten times or more. The chain is built from TRBV5-1 and TRBJ1-6; 7 bases are a match to TRBD1. This CDR3 has 16 amino acids. The germline V gene encodes CDR1 SGHRS and CDR2 YFSETQ. Trimming took 3 bases from V and 14 from J; bases not matched to a gene: 17. DNA of the CDR3: TGCGCCAGCAGCTATTCGACAGGGACAACGAGGGCGGCCCTCCACTTT. This encodes CASSYSTGTTRAALHF.

Concerning this clonotype itself: Just one base apart from a much larger clone, this may be a read error. This sequence joins TRBV27 and TRBJ1-5, with unresolved D. The V gene's germline CDR1 is MNHEY and CDR2 SMNVEV (reference sequence). This CDR3 is 15 amino acids long. The CDR3 bases are TGTGCCAGCAGTGAAGGAATCGGGAGCAATCAGTCCCAGCATTTT. It is translated as CASSEGIGSNQSQHF.

The rearrangement joins TRBV20-1 to TRBJ2-1, with a tentative D call TRBD2 (7 bases). The CDR3 totals 14 residues. Trimming pared 3 bases from V and 7 bases from J, leaving 16 bases between. Germline CDR1 reads DFQATT; CDR2 reads SNEGSKA (reference sequence). CDR3 DNA sequence: TGCAGTGCTAGCCGACTAGGGGGGGGGAATGAGCAGTTCTTC. Its translation: CSASRLGGGNEQFF.

The sample holds many counts of this clonotype. The chain links TRBV2 to TRBJ1-2, with D possibly matching TRBD1 (5 bases). Germline V CDR1 and CDR2: SNHLY, FYNNEI. This CDR3 contains 13 residues. The V end lost 5 bases, the J end lost 5 bases, and 12 bases lay between the germline ends. This CDR3 reads CASSPGRGYGYTF. The CDR3 region has the DNA TGTGCCAGCAGTCCGGGACGGGGATATGGCTACACCTTC.

In its sample, this clonotype was seen many times. The chain combines TRBV28 with TRBJ2-3, with a tentative D call TRBD1 (6 bases). In germline, CDR1 is MDHEN, CDR2 SYDVKM. This CDR3 has 19 residues. V was clipped by 4 bases and J by 0 bases, with 23 bases between them. Here the CDR3 DNA reads TGTGCCAGCAGTTCATATCTCTTAGGGGGAGCCCCCAGCACAGATACGCAGTATTTT. It is translated as CASSSYLLGGAPSTDTQYF.

In this sample, this clonotype turned up a few times. CDR3 coding DNA: TGTGCCAGCAGCGTAGCAGGGGGCGGACTGTTCTATGGCTACACCTTC. Residues: CASSVAGGGLFYGYTF. The chain employs TRBV9 and TRBJ1-2, with 8 nucleotides matching TRBD1. The V segment lost 0 bases and the J segment 4 bases; nucleotides outside the gene matches: 8. The length of the CDR3 is 16 residues. Germline V gene sequence: CDR1 SGDLS, CDR2 YYNGEE. Variable domain in full (rest from reference TRBV9 and TRBJ1-2): DSGVTQTPKHLITATGQRVTLRCSPRSGDLSVYWYQQSLDQGLQFLIQYYNGEERAKGNILERFSAQQFPDLHSELNLSSLELGDSALYFCASSVAGGGLFYGYTFGSGTRLTVV.

This clonotype appeared many times. This chain connects TRBV28 to TRBJ1-2; possible D gene TRBD1, 6 bases. The CDR3 totals 16 residues. V lost 6 bases, J lost 4 bases, and 21 bases lay in between. Germline values: CDR1 MDHEN, CDR2 SYDVKM. CDR3: CASRDQKYRDGYGYTF. The CDR3 bases are TGTGCCAGCAGAGACCAAAAGTACAGGGATGGCTATGGCTACACCTTC.

The sample holds many counts of this clonotype. The chain links TRBV28 to TRBJ1-1; D not resolved. Germline V gene lookup returns CDR1 MDHEN and CDR2 SYDVKM. The CDR3 extends over 12 amino acids. V was trimmed by 5 bases and J by 1 base, leaving 5 bases between them. The CDR3 sequence is CASSTGNTEAFF. The CDR3, as DNA: TGTGCCAGCAGTACGGGGAACACTGAAGCTTTCTTT.

The table lists this clonotype with many counts. The rearrangement uses TRBV5-1 and TRBJ2-2; D ambiguous. Germline V CDR1 and CDR2: SGHRS, YFSETQ. The CDR3 sequence is 12 residues long. Trimming took 0 bases from V and 5 from J, leaving 2 bases between them. The CDR3 is CASSLETGELFF. The CDR3 nucleotides are TGCGCCAGCAGCTTGGAAACCGGGGAGCTGTTTTTT.

This clonotype was picked up many times. The chain recombines TRBV28 with TRBJ2-1; possible D gene TRBD1, 5 bases. The CDR3 covers 14 residues. The V and J ends lost 8 bases and 4 bases respectively, with 15 bases between them. The germline gives CDR1 MDHEN, CDR2 SYDVKM. CDR3 bases: TGTGCCAGCCTTACCCAGGGCATTTACAATGAGCAGTTCTTC. It encodes CASLTQGIYNEQFF.

The rearrangement uses TRBV18 and TRBJ2-1, with D possibly TRBD2 on 6 matching bases. V was cut by 0 bases and J by 7 bases, with 25 bases left in between. This CDR3 spans 19 amino acids. CDR1 is KGHSH and CDR2 is LQKENI in the germline V gene. The CDR3 reads CASSPPEAGPQSQLNEQFF. The CDR3 region has the DNA TGTGCCAGCTCACCACCGGAGGCGGGACCTCAATCTCAATTAAATGAGCAGTTCTTC.

This chain joins TRBV12-3 or TRBV12-4 and TRBJ2-1; the match to TRBD2 covers 16 bases. The ends lost 3 bases at V and 2 bases at J; junction bases unmatched: 10. This CDR3 is 20 amino acids long. The CDR3 DNA reads as TGTGCCAGCAGTTTGGGGACTAGCGGGGGGGCCGTACGCACCTACAATGAGCAGTTCTTC. This codes for CASSLGTSGGAVRTYNEQFF.

Ten or more counts support this clonotype. The chain joins TRBV30 to TRBJ1-2; the D gene is possibly TRBD1 (5 bases). The CDR3 totals 12 residues. Trimming cost V 2 bases and J 9 bases, with 13 bases left between them. In germline, CDR1 is GTSNPN, CDR2 SVGIG (reference sequence). The CDR3 DNA reads TGTGCCTGGAGTAAGGGACTTTTAAGCTACACCTTC. It encodes CAWSKGLLSYTF.